The 30 T cell receptor beta chains below all came from one sample that was sequenced in a study of breast tumors, draining lymph nodes, adjacent tissues. TCRdb re-analysed the multiplex PCR reads in MiXCR, keeping a single row per CDR3 protein. The sample shows approximately 150,000 distinct CDR3 sequences, around 35% of them seen only once. Axillary draining lymph nodes of breast cancer patients supplied the node samples. Sequenced sample: axillary lymph node tissue. Source of these receptors: a female donor with breast cancer. Some clones in this sample may be carry-over from other donors' samples.

There are a few counts of this clonotype. V is TRBV28 and J is TRBJ1-2, with no clear D. Germline V gene data show CDR1 as MDHEN and CDR2 as SYDVKM. V gave up 1 base and J gave up 4 bases, with 4 bases separating them. The CDR3 length is 12 residues. The CDR3 loop reads CASSLLLYGYTF. The CDR3, as DNA: TGTGCCAGCAGTTTATTACTCTATGGCTACACCTTC.

This clonotype was picked up one time. This chain uses TRBV12-3 or TRBV12-4 with TRBJ1-2, with D unclear. The V end lost 6 bases, the J end lost 8 bases, and 10 bases lay between the germline ends. The CDR3 has 11 amino acids. The CDR3 nucleotides read TGTGCCAGCAGAAGTACCGAGGGCTACACCTTC. Its translation is CASRSTEGYTF.

This clonotype was seen a few times. This chain links TRBV6-6 with TRBJ2-1; D might be TRBD1 (5 bases). This CDR3 comprises 15 residues. V lost 6 bases, J lost 1 base, and 13 bases lay in between. Germline values: CDR1 MNHNY, CDR2 SVGAGI (reference sequence). CDR3 DNA sequence: TGTGCCAGCAGGCCCCAGGGTAGGTCCTACAATGAGCAGTTCTTC. Protein product: CASRPQGRSYNEQFF.

As to this clonotype: One base away lies a much larger clone, so this may be a sequencing read error. This chain connects TRBV3-1 to TRBJ2-1, with a weak D call TRBD2 (5 bases). Trimming took 4 bases from V and 9 from J, leaving 22 bases between them. CDR1 LGHDT and CDR2 YNNKEL come from the germline V gene (reference sequence). The CDR3 has 16 residues. The CDR3 sequence is CASSRERSPHNGEQFF. The DNA of the CDR3 is TGTGCCAGCAGCCGAGAGCGGTCCCCCCACAATGGTGAGCAGTTCTTC.

This clonotype appeared many times. The rearrangement joins TRBV2 to TRBJ2-1; 7 bases are a match to TRBD1. Unmatched junction bases numbered 13, after V lost 7 bases and J lost 10 bases. This CDR3 comprises 14 residues. Germline CDR1 and CDR2: SNHLY and FYNNEI. CDR3 in DNA: TGTGCCAGCAAAGGGGGCGGTCGGCTGGGCGAGCAGTTCTTC. Translating it yields CASKGGGRLGEQFF.

In this sample, this clonotype turned up many times. The V and J genes are TRBV5-1 and TRBJ2-3, with 10 positions matching TRBD1. The germline gives CDR1 SGHRS, CDR2 YFSETQ. The CDR3 runs 14 residues. Trimming removed 7 bases from V and 5 bases from J; junction bases left unmatched: 7. As DNA, the CDR3 is TGCGCCAGCGGAAAGACAGGGGGCGAAGATACGCAGTATTTT. It translates to CASGKTGGEDTQYF.

This clonotype was found a few times. The rearrangement links TRBV5-1 to TRBJ2-4; D is uncertain. The CDR3 spans 14 residues. The ends were cut back, 0 bases at V and 9 bases at J, with 13 bases in the middle. Germline V lookup: CDR1 SGHRS, CDR2 YFSETQ. In nucleotides, the CDR3 is TGCGCCAGCAGCTTGGTGGTTTCGAGTGGCATTCAGTACTTC. Its translation is CASSLVVSSGIQYF.

This clonotype was picked up many times. This chain links TRBV14 with TRBJ2-2, with D unresolved. The CDR3 is made up of 15 amino acids. Germline CDR1 reads SGHDN; CDR2 reads FVKESK. With 4 bases removed from V and 6 bases from J, the gap between germline ends came to 15 bases. The CDR3 here is CASSPRFSGAGELFF. For the CDR3, the DNA is TGTGCCAGCAGCCCTCGGTTCTCAGGCGCCGGGGAGCTGTTTTTT.

This clonotype was counted once. The chain uses TRBV19 and TRBJ2-1, with D perhaps assigned TRBD1 or TRBD2 (5 bases each). The CDR3 runs 14 residues. Germline V gene data show CDR1 as LNHDA and CDR2 as SQIVND (reference sequence). Trimming shortened V by 5 bases and J by 2 bases, and 10 bases separated the two germline ends. The CDR3 spells CASSSEGTYNEQFF. CDR3 coding DNA: TGTGCCAGTAGTTCAGAGGGGACCTACAATGAGCAGTTCTTC.

In regard to this clonotype: One end of the junction is discordant with germline, which a read error may explain. The V gene is TRBV10-2, the J gene TRBJ2-5; D remains ambiguous. The CDR3 contains 15 residues. Germline V gene lookup returns CDR1 WSHSY and CDR2 SAAADI. The DNA of the CDR3 is TGCGCCAGCAGCGTAGGCAGGCGAACGCAAGAGACCCGGTACTTC. This gives the protein CASSVGRRTQETRYF.

Regarding this clonotype: The junction and the germline gene differ at one end; a read error may be behind it. The chain uses TRBV24-1 and TRBJ2-2; 7 bases map to TRBD2. CDR1 is KGHDR and CDR2 is SFDVKD in the germline V gene. The CDR3 sequence is 16 residues long. The CDR3: CATSDPNGGNTGELSW. The CDR3 bases are TGTGCCACCAGTGACCCGAACGGGGGGAACACCGGGGAGCTGTCTTGG.

This clonotype was detected ten times or more. One end of the junction is discordant with germline, which a read error may explain. This chain connects TRBV7-7 to TRBJ2-2; the D gene is possibly TRBD2 (5 bases). The CDR3 is 16 amino acids. Germline assignment: CDR1 SSHAT and CDR2 FNYEAQ (reference sequence). The CDR3 sequence is CASSPTPAANTGELFF. CDR3 DNA: TGTGCTAGCAGCCCCACCCCAGCGGCGAACACCGGGGAGCTGTTTTTT.

This clonotype was seen at least ten times. The chain combines TRBV5-1 with TRBJ2-7, with TRBD1 matching over 9 bases. Germline V gene lookup returns CDR1 SGHRS and CDR2 YFSETQ. Germline trimming cut 3 bases from V and 4 bases from J; bases unmatched to any gene: 11. The CDR3 is 16 amino acids. This CDR3 is CASSSDRDRVTYEQYF. CDR3 DNA: TGCGCCAGCAGCTCCGACCGGGACAGGGTGACGTACGAGCAGTACTTC.

The table lists this clonotype with many counts. This CDR3 is CASSLGWNTEAFF. The CDR3 region has the DNA TGTGCCAGCAGCTTAGGTTGGAACACTGAAGCTTTCTTT. The gene calls are TRBV11-2 and TRBJ1-1, with no clear D. The CDR3 has 13 amino acids. The germline gives CDR1 SGHAT, CDR2 FQNNGV. Trimming removed 1 base at V and 1 base at J, with 4 bases between.

Many counts were recorded for this clonotype. This chain connects TRBV19 to TRBJ2-3; D unresolved. CDR1 is LNHDA and CDR2 is SQIVND in the germline V gene (reference sequence). This CDR3 region has 11 residues. V dropped 3 bases and J dropped 5 bases, with 3 bases sitting between them. The CDR3 bases are TGTGCCAGTAGTATTGGAGATACGCAGTATTTT. Its protein is CASSIGDTQYF.

This clonotype was recorded at least ten times. The chain joins TRBV14 to TRBJ2-7; D remains ambiguous. The germline V gene encodes CDR1 SGHDN and CDR2 FVKESK. The CDR3 is made up of 16 amino acids. Trimming cost V 0 bases and J 0 bases, with 12 bases left between them. In DNA form, the CDR3 reads TGTGCCAGCAGCCAAGAGTCGAGCTTTAGCTCCTACGAGCAGTACTTC. Translating gives CASSQESSFSSYEQYF.

This clonotype was counted many times. The rearrangement joins TRBV7-2 to TRBJ1-2, with D hard to call. The CDR3 consists of 17 residues. Germline CDR1 reads SGHTA; CDR2 reads FQGNSA. V dropped 7 bases and J dropped 0 bases, with 21 bases sitting between them. CDR3 residues: CASTGTDPIRTNYGYTF. Written as DNA, the CDR3 is TGTGCCAGCACCGGTACGGACCCCATTAGAACTAACTATGGCTACACCTTC.

At least ten counts were recorded for this clonotype. It may be a read error: a sequence one base away is much more abundant. This chain connects TRBV19 to TRBJ1-2; possible D gene TRBD1, 6 bases. The CDR3 sequence is 12 residues long. V lost 6 bases and J 7 bases, leaving 12 bases between the germline ends. Germline lookup yields CDR1 LNHDA and CDR2 SQIVND (reference sequence). CDR3 amino acids: CASSLQGCGYTF. CDR3 sequence (DNA): TGTGCCAGTAGCCTCCAGGGGTGTGGCTACACCTTC.

In this sample, this clonotype turned up many times. The chain links TRBV19 to TRBJ1-2, with 8 bases that match TRBD1. J gave up 4 bases and V 5 bases, and 12 bases lay outside the gene matches. The CDR3 runs to 16 residues. CDR1 is LNHDA, CDR2 SQIVND, per germline (reference sequence). Here the CDR3 reads CASSLLTGGSLYGYTF. The CDR3 DNA reads TGTGCCAGTAGTCTCCTAACAGGGGGTAGTCTCTATGGCTACACCTTC.

This clonotype was recorded at least ten times. The rearrangement joins TRBV5-6 to TRBJ2-5, with unresolved D. The CDR3 covers 13 residues. Between the trimmed V and J ends, which lost 0 bases and 6 bases, there was a span of 9 bases. Germline CDR1 SGHDT, CDR2 YYEEEE. The CDR3 coding sequence is TGTGCCAGCAGCTTGGTTGGAGAGAAGACCCAGTACTTC. Translation: CASSLVGEKTQYF.

This clonotype was seen ten or more times. V is TRBV25-1 and J is TRBJ1-6; no clear D gene. V lost 5 bases and J lost 13, with 12 bases in between. From germline, CDR1 is MGHDK and CDR2 SYGVNS. The CDR3 is 12 residues long. The CDR3 protein is CASSRLGFPLHF. The CDR3 DNA follows: TGTGCCAGCAGTAGATTGGGGTTCCCCCTCCACTTT.

This clonotype was picked up many times. CDR3 in DNA: TGCGCCAGCAGACTAACGGTGAACTCTGGAAACACCATATATTTT. As protein: CASRLTVNSGNTIYF. The chain employs TRBV5-1 and TRBJ1-3; D unclear. The germline V gene has CDR1 SGHRS and CDR2 YFSETQ. There are 15 residues in the CDR3. V was cut by 5 bases and J by 0 bases, with 12 bases left in between. The full variable domain, with the rest looked up from reference TRBV5-1 and TRBJ1-3, is KAGVTQTPRYLIKTRGQQVTLSCSPISGHRSVSWYQQTPGQGLQFLFEYFSETQRNKGNFPGRFSGRQFSNSRSEMNVSTLELGDSALYLCASRLTVNSGNTIYFGEGSWLTVV.

This clonotype appeared many times. For the CDR3, the DNA is TGTGCCAGCAGCTTAGACAGGGTCAGGAACGAGCAGTACTTC. Its protein is CASSLDRVRNEQYF. J is TRBJ2-7 and V is TRBV13; weak D call: TRBD1 (6 bases). V was clipped by 1 base and J by 5 bases, with 12 bases between them. The CDR3 consists of 14 residues. Germline-derived CDR1 and CDR2 are PRHDT and FYEKMQ (reference sequence). Full variable domain (outside the CDR3, taken from reference TRBV13 and TRBJ2-7): AAGVIQSPRHLIKEKRETATLKCYPIPRHDTVYWYQQGPGQDPQFLISFYEKMQSDKGSIPDRFSAQQFSDYHSELNMSSLELGDSALYFCASSLDRVRNEQYFGPGTRLTVT.

There are many counts of this clonotype. The gene calls are TRBV7-2 and TRBJ1-4, with no clear D. CDR3 length equals 16 residues. V lost 3 bases, J lost 3 bases, and 14 bases lay in between. CDR1 is SGHTA, CDR2 FQGNSA, per germline. The CDR3 DNA is TGTGCCAGCAGCTTTTATACCGGAACTCCTAATGAAAAACTGTTTTTT. Residues: CASSFYTGTPNEKLFF. The full variable domain, its missing parts supplied by reference TRBV7-2 and TRBJ1-4, is GAGVSQSPSNKVTEKGKDVELRCDPISGHTALYWYRQSLGQGLEFLIYFQGNSAPDKSGLPSDRFSAERTGGSVSTLTIQRTQQEDSAVYLCASSFYTGTPNEKLFFGSGTQLSVL.

There are many counts of this clonotype. The CDR3 here is CASSGRGLQGLKIGYTF. CDR3 in DNA: TGTGCCAGCAGCGGCCGTGGTTTGCAGGGGCTTAAGATTGGCTACACCTTC. The V gene is TRBV9, the J gene TRBJ1-2, with D possibly TRBD1 on 6 matching bases. Trimming shortened V by 3 bases and J by 7 bases, and 25 bases separated the two germline ends. Germline CDR1 and CDR2: SGDLS and YYNGEE. The CDR3 is made up of 17 amino acids.

Many counts were recorded for this clonotype. V and J are TRBV19 and TRBJ2-7; 7 bases agree with TRBD1. Germline V gene lookup returns CDR1 LNHDA and CDR2 SQIVND (reference sequence). The CDR3 spans 13 residues. The V and J ends lost 5 bases and 7 bases, in that order; junction bases with no gene match: 8. The chain's CDR3 is CASSSKGAGEQYF. Here the CDR3 DNA reads TGTGCCAGTAGTTCCAAGGGGGCAGGGGAGCAGTACTTC.

The chain combines TRBV5-1 with TRBJ1-2; tentatively, D is TRBD1 (6 bases). V shed 1 base and J shed 6 bases, with 13 bases lying between them. The germline gives CDR1 SGHRS, CDR2 YFSETQ. The CDR3 consists of 14 residues. In DNA, the CDR3 is TGCGCCAGCAGCTTGTCCAAGGGGGGCAATGGCTACACCTTC. It translates to CASSLSKGGNGYTF. Using reference TRBV5-1 and TRBJ1-2 for the parts outside the CDR3, the full variable domain is KAGVTQTPRYLIKTRGQQVTLSCSPISGHRSVSWYQQTPGQGLQFLFEYFSETQRNKGNFPGRFSGRQFSNSRSEMNVSTLELGDSALYLCASSLSKGGNGYTFGSGTRLTVV.

The J gene is TRBJ1-1, the V gene TRBV4-1; tentatively, D is TRBD1 (6 bases). V lost 8 bases and J lost 2, with 18 bases in between. CDR3 length: 15 residues. CDR1 is MGHRA, CDR2 YSYEKL, per germline. Here the CDR3 reads CASSIQGSPNTEAFF. The CDR3 nucleotides are TGCGCCAGCTCAATCCAGGGGTCCCCTAACACTGAAGCTTTCTTT.

This clonotype came up many times. The chain joins TRBV27 to TRBJ1-2; maybe TRBD1 (6 bases). Germline CDR1 MNHEY, CDR2 SMNVEV (reference sequence). CDR3 length equals 14 residues. Trimming shortened V by 6 bases and J by 3 bases, and 14 bases separated the two germline ends. CDR3 residues: CASRQTGSDYGYTF. CDR3 sequence (DNA): TGTGCCAGCAGACAAACAGGGTCTGACTATGGCTACACCTTC.

This clonotype was counted at least ten times. V usage is TRBV6-2 or TRBV6-3 and J usage is TRBJ2-3, with no clear D. This CDR3 spans 14 amino acids. From germline, CDR1 is MNHEY and CDR2 SVGEGT. Trimming left V 2 bases short and J 8 bases short, with 14 bases between. The DNA for the CDR3 is TGTGCCAGCAGTTACCCGGCCCCCGTGGGTACGCAGTATTTT. It codes for CASSYPAPVGTQYF.